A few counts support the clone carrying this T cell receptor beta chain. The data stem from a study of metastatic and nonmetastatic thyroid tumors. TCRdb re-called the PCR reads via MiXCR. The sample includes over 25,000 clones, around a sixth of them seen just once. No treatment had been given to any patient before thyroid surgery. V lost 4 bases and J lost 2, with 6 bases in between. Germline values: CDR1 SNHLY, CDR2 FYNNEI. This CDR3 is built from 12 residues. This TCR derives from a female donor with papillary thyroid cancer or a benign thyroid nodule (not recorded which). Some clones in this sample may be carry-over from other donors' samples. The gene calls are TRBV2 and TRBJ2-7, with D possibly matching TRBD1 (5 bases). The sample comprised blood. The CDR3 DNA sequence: TGTGCCAGCAGTGCACAGGCCTACGAGCAGTACTTC. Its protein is CASSAQAYEQYF.